This T cell receptor beta chain was identified in a study of OX40 agonist ivuxolimab in advanced cancers. Study background: With ivuxolimab, an agonistic anti-OX40 (CD134) antibody, patients were treated.

Regarding this clone: What it binds is unknown.

The CDR3 covers 13 residues. Germline V lookup: CDR1 SEHNR, CDR2 FQNEAQ (reference sequence). With 6 bases removed from V and 2 bases from J, the gap between germline ends came to 11 bases. TCRdb keeps only in-frame clones here, not all; method: immunoSEQ multiplex PCR. In the table there are about 31,000 clones, roughly 90% of which are singletons. Broader study findings: People who partly responded at 0.1-3.0 mg/kg had some of the least clonal expansion seen.

The chain joins TRBV7-9 to TRBJ2-7, with D perhaps matching TRBD2 (6 bases). The input for sequencing was CD4+ or CD8+ T cells sorted from blood, taken in a trial of the OX40 agonist ivuxolimab. This TCR derives from an adult with an advanced solid tumor such as melanoma, head and neck, liver or kidney cancer. In DNA form, the CDR3 reads TGTGCCAGCAGTTTGCGGGGTCCCTACGAGCAGTACTTC. Its protein is CASSLRGPYEQYF.